This record concerns one TCR beta chain sequence. Germline CDR1 reads SGHAT; CDR2 reads FQNNGV. The V and J ends lost 3 bases and 1 base respectively, with 12 bases between them. The CDR3 totals 15 residues. MiXCR, applied by TCRdb to the 5' RACE reads, yields one record per CDR3 protein. The table lists about 62,000 distinct CDR3 sequences, roughly 30% of them singletons. This TCR came from a female donor with breast cancer. The chain carries TRBV11-2 and TRBJ1-1, with D possibly matching TRBD1 (6 bases). Specimen: tumor-infiltrating naive CD4+ T cells sorted from the breast tumor. Subset in this sample: naive CD4+ T cells, CD4+CD45RA+CD25-. Here the CDR3 DNA reads TGTGCCAGCAGCTTCGGGGGGGCTGGGAACACTGAAGCTTTCTTT. Residues: CASSFGGAGNTEAFF.